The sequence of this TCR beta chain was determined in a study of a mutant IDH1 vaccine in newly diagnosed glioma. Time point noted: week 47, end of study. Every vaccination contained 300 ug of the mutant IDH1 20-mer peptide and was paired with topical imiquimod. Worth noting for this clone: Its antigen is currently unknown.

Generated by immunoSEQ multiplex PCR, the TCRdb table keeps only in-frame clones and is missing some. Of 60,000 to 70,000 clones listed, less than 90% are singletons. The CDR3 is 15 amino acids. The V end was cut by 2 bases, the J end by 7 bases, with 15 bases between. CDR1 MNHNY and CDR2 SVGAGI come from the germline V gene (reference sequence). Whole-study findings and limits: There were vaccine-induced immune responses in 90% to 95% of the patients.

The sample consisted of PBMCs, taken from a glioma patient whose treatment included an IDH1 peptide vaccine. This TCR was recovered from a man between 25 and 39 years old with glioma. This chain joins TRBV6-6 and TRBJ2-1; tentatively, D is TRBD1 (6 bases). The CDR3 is CASSYQGERGNEQFF. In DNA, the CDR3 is TGTGCCAGCAGTTACCAGGGTGAGAGGGGGAATGAGCAGTTCTTC.